The next 14 T cell receptor beta chains were all read from a single sample in a study of T cell clonality in common variable immunodeficiency. The assay was immunoSEQ multiplex PCR, and TCRdb's table has in-frame clones only and misses some. The sample holds around 39,000 clones, and no clone turns up only once. The material sequenced was peripheral blood mononuclear cells. These receptor sequences come from a person aged 18 to 70 in good health.

At least ten counts were recorded for this clone. The read falls 3 residues short of the CDR3 end, and the missing part is taken from the germline J gene. V gene TRBV19 combines with J gene TRBJ2-1, with a tentative D call TRBD2 (6 bases). V was shortened by 0 bases and J by 0 bases, with 9 bases between the two germline ends. This CDR3 has 16 amino acids. The germline V gene has CDR1 LNHDA and CDR2 SQIVND (reference sequence). The sequenced CDR3 bases are TGTGCCAGTAGTATAGAGGCGGGAAGCTCCTACAATGAG. Translated: CASSIEAGSSYNE. The full CDR3 sequence reads CASSIEAGSSYNEQFF.

Ten or more counts support this clone. The read terminates 3 residues before the CDR3 end, so the remaining end is supplied by the germline J gene. The chain combines TRBV7-8 with TRBJ2-7; D is perhaps TRBD1 or TRBD2 (5 bases each). V lost 2 bases and J lost 3, with 11 bases in between. Germline CDR1 reads SGHVS; CDR2 reads FQNEAQ. The CDR3 loop spans 14 amino acids. The CDR3 spells CASSLSRGDYEQYF. Partial CDR3 DNA: TGTGCCAGCAGCTTATCTAGAGGGGACTACGAG.

There are many counts of this clone. The read terminates 3 residues before the CDR3 end, so the remaining end is supplied by the germline J gene. The chain couples TRBV11-2 to TRBJ2-7; 7 bases are shared with TRBD2. CDR3 length: 14 residues. V shed 1 base, J shed 5 bases, and the junction held 5 bases outside the gene matches. Germline V gene data show CDR1 as SGHAT and CDR2 as FQNNGV. The chain's CDR3 is CASSLVRELNEQYF. CDR3 bases read: TGTGCCAGCAGCTTAGTGCGGGAGCTAAACGAG.

This clone was found many times. Coverage ceases 3 residues before the CDR3 finishes, and the germline J gene fills in the end. This sequence joins TRBV6-1 and TRBJ1-1; weak D call: TRBD1 (5 bases). The CDR3 runs to 12 residues. Trimming removed 3 bases from V and 7 bases from J, with 9 bases in between. CDR1 is MNHNS, CDR2 SASEGT, per germline. The DNA read from the CDR3 is TGTGCCAGCAGTGACGTGGGGCGTGAA. This codes for CASSDVGRE. The CDR3 in its entirety is CASSDVGREAFF.

This clone has at least ten counts. Read data end 3 residues before the CDR3 end; the end is taken from the germline J gene. This chain joins TRBV7-9 and TRBJ1-2, with TRBD1 as a possible D gene (6 bases). The CDR3 extends over 15 amino acids. Trimming shortened V by 5 bases and J by 2 bases, and 15 bases separated the two germline ends. Germline loops: CDR1 SEHNR, CDR2 FQNEAQ (reference sequence). The CDR3 loop reads CASSPQLTGNYGYTF. CDR3 DNA, as far as it was read: TGTGCCAGCAGCCCCCAGTTAACAGGGAACTATGGC. Supplemented by reference TRBV7-9 and TRBJ1-2, the full variable domain reads DTGVSQNPRHKITKRGQNVTFRCDPISEHNRLYWYRQTLGQGPEFLTYFQNEAQLEKSRLLSDRFSAERPKGSFSTLEIQRTEQGDSAMYLCASSPQLTGNYGYTFGSGTRLTVV.

This clone was seen only a few times. The CDR3 is cut off 3 residues early in the read; its end comes from the germline J gene. The chain joins TRBV19 to TRBJ1-5; TRBD1 matches at 10 bases. The CDR3 has 17 amino acids. Germline V gene sequence: CDR1 LNHDA, CDR2 SQIVND (reference sequence). Losses at the gene ends were 4 bases for V and 5 bases for J; bases not matched to a gene: 11. CDR3 sequence: CASSRRDRGRGDQPQHF. The DNA read from the CDR3 is TGTGCCAGTAGTAGGAGGGACAGGGGACGCGGCGATCAGCCC.

This clone has just a few counts. The missing CDR3 end, 3 residues past where the read stops, is filled in from the germline J gene. The chain is built from TRBV30 and TRBJ1-6; tentatively, D is TRBD1 (5 bases). The CDR3 totals 15 residues. Trimming removed 8 bases from V and 10 bases from J, with 24 bases in between. Germline values: CDR1 GTSNPN, CDR2 SVGIG (reference sequence). The CDR3 here is CAGAPTRARSSPLHF. The sequenced part of the CDR3 DNA is TGTGCCGGCGCCCCAACCAGGGCTAGAAGCTCACCC. Filled out from reference TRBV30 and TRBJ1-6, the complete variable domain reads SQTIHQWPATLVQPVGSPLSLECTVEGTSNPNLYWYRQAAGRGLQLLFYSVGIGQISSEVPQNLSASRPQDRQFILSSKKLLLSDSGFYLCAGAPTRARSSPLHFGNGTRLTVT.

This clone was seen many times. The CDR3 is cut off 3 residues early in the read; its end comes from the germline J gene. The gene calls are TRBV2 and TRBJ2-1, with TRBD2 matching 9 bases. Germline V gene lookup returns CDR1 SNHLY and CDR2 FYNNEI. CDR3 length: 15 residues. J gave up 5 bases and V 4 bases, and 6 bases lay outside the gene matches. CDR3 loop: CASSVSSGRDNEQFF. The covered CDR3 bases are TGTGCCAGCAGTGTAAGTAGCGGGAGAGACAATGAG. Full variable domain (outside the CDR3, taken from reference TRBV2 and TRBJ2-1): EPEVTQTPSHQVTQMGQEVILRCVPISNHLYFYWYRQILGQKVEFLVSFYNNEISEKSEIFDDQFSVERPDGSNFTLKIRSTKLEDSAMYFCASSVSSGRDNEQFFGPGTRLTVL.

This clone has a count of ten or more. Coverage ceases 3 residues before the CDR3 finishes, and the germline J gene fills in the end. The chain uses TRBV6-2 or TRBV6-3 and TRBJ1-2; 10 nucleotides agree with TRBD1. With 6 bases clipped from V and 3 bases from J, the junction kept 4 bases outside the gene matches. The CDR3 is 14 amino acids. Germline V lookup: CDR1 MNHEY, CDR2 SVGEGT. CDR3 amino acids: CASSFGQGDYGYTF. The CDR3 DNA, read in part, is TGTGCCAGCAGCTTTGGACAGGGGGACTATGGC.

This clone was recorded at least ten times. The CDR3 is cut off 3 residues early in the read; its end comes from the germline J gene. V usage is TRBV30 and J usage is TRBJ2-2, with unresolved D. Trimming stripped 0 bases from V and 0 bases from J, with 5 bases between. The CDR3 runs to 14 residues. Per the germline V gene, CDR1 is GTSNPN and CDR2 is SVGIG (reference sequence). The CDR3 bases that were read are TGTGCCTGGAGTGTTCTAACGAACACCGGGGAG. It translates to CAWSVLTNTGE. The entire CDR3 protein reads CAWSVLTNTGELFF.

This clone was seen at least ten times. CDR3 region: CASSSSGTARETQYF. The part of the CDR3 DNA that was read is TGTGCCAGCAGCTCCTCCGGGACAGCGCGGGAGACC. V and J are TRBV7-9 and TRBJ2-5; 7 positions agree with TRBD1. The DNA ends 3 residues before the CDR3 does, and the rest of the CDR3 is filled in from the germline J gene. The V and J ends lost 4 bases and 5 bases, in that order; junction bases with no gene match: 10. The CDR3 is made up of 15 amino acids. CDR1 SEHNR and CDR2 FQNEAQ come from the germline V gene (reference sequence).

This clone appeared many times. The read ends 3 residues early relative to the CDR3; the germline J gene fills the gap. The rearrangement links TRBV5-1 to TRBJ2-2, with D possibly being TRBD1 (5 bases). Trimming left V 4 bases short and J 7 bases short, with 11 bases between. Germline values: CDR1 SGHRS, CDR2 YFSETQ. The CDR3 is 13 residues long. CDR3 bases read: TGCGCCAGCAGCCAAGGGGATCGCGGGGAG. Protein product: CASSQGDRGE. The CDR3 in full is CASSQGDRGELFF.

This clone was observed at least ten times. The CDR3 end lies 3 residues beyond the end of the read and is filled in from the germline J gene. V gene TRBV20-1 combines with J gene TRBJ1-5; a possible D gene is TRBD1 (5 bases). This CDR3 is 12 amino acids long. Germline lookup yields CDR1 DFQATT and CDR2 SNEGSKA (reference sequence). V lost 4 bases, J lost 1 base, and 5 bases lay in between. The CDR3 bases that were read are TGCAGTGCTACAGGGAGCAATCAGCCC. It specifies CSATGSNQP. The whole CDR3 protein is CSATGSNQPQHF.

Many counts were recorded for this clone. The read terminates 3 residues ahead of where the CDR3 ends, so the germline J gene completes it. The rearrangement links TRBV12-3 or TRBV12-4 to TRBJ2-1, with 13 bases lining up with TRBD2. The CDR3 length is 15 residues. V was pared by 6 bases and J by 6 bases, with 5 bases of the junction left unmatched. The CDR3 region is CASSDGLAGVNEQFF. The CDR3 DNA, read in part, is TGTGCCAGCAGCGACGGACTAGCGGGAGTCAATGAG.